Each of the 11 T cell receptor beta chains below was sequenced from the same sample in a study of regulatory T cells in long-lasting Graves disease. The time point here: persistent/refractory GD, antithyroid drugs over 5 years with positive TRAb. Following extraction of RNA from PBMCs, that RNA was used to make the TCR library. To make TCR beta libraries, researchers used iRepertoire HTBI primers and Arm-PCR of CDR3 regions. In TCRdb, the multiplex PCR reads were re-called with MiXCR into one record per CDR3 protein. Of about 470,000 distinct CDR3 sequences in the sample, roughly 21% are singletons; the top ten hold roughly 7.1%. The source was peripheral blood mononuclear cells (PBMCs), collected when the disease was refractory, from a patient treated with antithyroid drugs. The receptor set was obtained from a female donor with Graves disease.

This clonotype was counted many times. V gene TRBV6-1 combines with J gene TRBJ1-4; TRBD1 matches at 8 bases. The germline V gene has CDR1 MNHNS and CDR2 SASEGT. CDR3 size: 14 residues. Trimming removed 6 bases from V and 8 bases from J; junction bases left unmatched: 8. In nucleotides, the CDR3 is TGTGCCAGCAGCGCCGACAGGGGACGAGAAAAACTGTTTTTT. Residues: CASSADRGREKLFF.

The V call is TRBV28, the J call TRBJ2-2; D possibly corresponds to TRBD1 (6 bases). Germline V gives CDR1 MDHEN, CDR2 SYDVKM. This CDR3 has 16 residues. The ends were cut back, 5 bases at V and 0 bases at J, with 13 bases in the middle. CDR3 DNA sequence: TGTGCCAGCAGTCCTCGGACAGTGACGAACACCGGGGAGCTGTTTTTT. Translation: CASSPRTVTNTGELFF.

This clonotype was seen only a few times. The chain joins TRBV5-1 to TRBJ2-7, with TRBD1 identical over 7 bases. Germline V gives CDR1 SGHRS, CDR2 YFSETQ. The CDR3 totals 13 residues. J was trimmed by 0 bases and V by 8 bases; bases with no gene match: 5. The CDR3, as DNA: TGCGCCAGAACAGGGGATCGCTCCTACGAGCAGTACTTC. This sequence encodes CARTGDRSYEQYF.

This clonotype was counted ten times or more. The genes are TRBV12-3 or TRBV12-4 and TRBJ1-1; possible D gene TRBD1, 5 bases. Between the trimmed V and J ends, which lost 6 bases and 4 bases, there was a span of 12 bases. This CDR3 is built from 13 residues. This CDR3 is CASSWGGGTEAFF. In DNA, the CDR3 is TGTGCCAGCAGCTGGGGGGGGGGCACTGAAGCTTTCTTT.

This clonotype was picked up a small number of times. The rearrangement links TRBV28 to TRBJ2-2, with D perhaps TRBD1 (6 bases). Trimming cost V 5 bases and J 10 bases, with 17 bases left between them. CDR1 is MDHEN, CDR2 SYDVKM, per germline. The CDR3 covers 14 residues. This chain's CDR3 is CASSHRVNSPELFF. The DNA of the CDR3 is TGTGCCAGCAGTCACAGGGTGAACAGCCCGGAGCTGTTTTTT.

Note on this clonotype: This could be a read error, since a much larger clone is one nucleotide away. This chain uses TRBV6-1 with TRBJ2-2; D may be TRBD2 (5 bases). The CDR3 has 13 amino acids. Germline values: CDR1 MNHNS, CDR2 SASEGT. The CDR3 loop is CVSTDLNTGELFF. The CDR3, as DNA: TGTGTCAGCACGGACTTAAACACCGGGGAGCTGTTTTTT.

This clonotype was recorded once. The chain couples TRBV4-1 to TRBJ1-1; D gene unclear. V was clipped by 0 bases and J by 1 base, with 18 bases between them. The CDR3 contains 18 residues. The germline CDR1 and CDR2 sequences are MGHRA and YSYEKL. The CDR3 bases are TGCGCCAGCAGCCAAGATCGACGGGCGGGAGGTAGGAACACTGAAGCTTTCTTT. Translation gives CASSQDRRAGGRNTEAFF.

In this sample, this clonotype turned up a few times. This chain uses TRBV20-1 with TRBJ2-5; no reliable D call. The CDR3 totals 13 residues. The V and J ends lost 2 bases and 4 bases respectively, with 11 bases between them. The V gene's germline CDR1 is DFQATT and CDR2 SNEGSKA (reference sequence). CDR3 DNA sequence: TGCAGTGCTAGAAAAAGCCAAGGAGAGACCCAGTACTTC. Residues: CSARKSQGETQYF.

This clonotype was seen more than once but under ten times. CDR3 amino acids: CASSRTAPTYNEQFF. The CDR3 nucleotides are TGTGCCAGCAGCCGGACAGCTCCAACCTACAATGAGCAGTTCTTC. This chain connects TRBV28 to TRBJ2-1; TRBD1 is a possible D gene (6 bases). This CDR3 contains 15 residues. Per the germline V gene, CDR1 is MDHEN and CDR2 is SYDVKM. The V end lost 6 bases, the J end lost 2 bases, and 14 bases lay between the germline ends.

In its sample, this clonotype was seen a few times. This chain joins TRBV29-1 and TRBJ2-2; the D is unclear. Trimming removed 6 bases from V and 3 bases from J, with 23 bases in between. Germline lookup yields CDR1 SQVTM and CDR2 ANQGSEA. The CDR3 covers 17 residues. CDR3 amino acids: CSVEVEGPAVDTGELFF. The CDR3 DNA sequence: TGCAGCGTCGAGGTAGAAGGTCCCGCGGTTGACACCGGGGAGCTGTTTTTT.

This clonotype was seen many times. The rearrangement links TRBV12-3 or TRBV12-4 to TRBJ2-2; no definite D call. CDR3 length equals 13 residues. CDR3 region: CVSTPTVTGELFF. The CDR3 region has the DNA TGTGTCTCCACACCAACAGTAACCGGGGAGCTGTTTTTT.